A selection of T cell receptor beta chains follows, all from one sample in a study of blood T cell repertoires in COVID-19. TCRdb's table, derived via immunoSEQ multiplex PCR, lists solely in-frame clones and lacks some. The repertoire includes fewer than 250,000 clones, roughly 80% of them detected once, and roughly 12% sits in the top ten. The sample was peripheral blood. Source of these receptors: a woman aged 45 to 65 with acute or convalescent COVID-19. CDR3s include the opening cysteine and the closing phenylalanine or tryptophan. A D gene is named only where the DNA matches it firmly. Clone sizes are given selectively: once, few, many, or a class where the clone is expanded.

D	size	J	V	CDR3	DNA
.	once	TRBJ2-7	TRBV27	CASSTPGKQLGEQYF	TGTGCCAGCAGCACCCCCGGGAAGCAGCTGGGCGAGCAGTACTTC
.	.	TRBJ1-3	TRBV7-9	CASSLNQGRGNTIYF	TGTGCCAGCAGCTTAAATCAGGGTCGAGGAAACACCATATATTTT
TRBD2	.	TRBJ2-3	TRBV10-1	CASSDRGGSGGPRTDTQYF	TGCGCCAGCAGTGACCGGGGTGGTAGCGGGGGTCCACGCACAGATACGCAGTATTTT
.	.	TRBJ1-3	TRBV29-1	CSGALSSGNTIYF	TGCAGCGGAGCCCTGAGCTCTGGAAACACCATATATTTT
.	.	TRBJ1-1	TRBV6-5	CASRGSGFPEAFF	TGTGCCAGCAGGGGGTCGGGGTTCCCTGAAGCTTTCTTT
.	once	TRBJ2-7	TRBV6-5	CATMTMLSSYEQYF	TGTGCCACCATGACAATGTTGAGCTCCTACGAGCAGTACTTC
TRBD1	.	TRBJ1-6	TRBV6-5	CASSYGDRTNSPLHF	TGTGCCAGCAGTTATGGGGACAGGACCAATTCACCCCTCCACTTT
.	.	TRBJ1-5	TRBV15	CATSRELQVNQPQHF	TGTGCCACCAGCAGAGAATTACAGGTCAATCAGCCCCAGCATTTT
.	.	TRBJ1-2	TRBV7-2	CASRIDSAGGYTF	TGTGCCAGCAGGATCGACAGTGCGGGAGGCTACACCTTC
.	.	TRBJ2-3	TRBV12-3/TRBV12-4	CASSPSPDTQYF	TGTGCCAGCAGTCCTTCTCCAGATACGCAGTATTTT
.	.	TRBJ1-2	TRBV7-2	CASSFQYYGYTF	TGTGCCAGCAGCTTCCAGTACTATGGCTACACCTTC
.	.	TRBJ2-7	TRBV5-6	CASSSEVEQYF	TGTGCCAGCAGCTCCGAGGTTGAGCAGTACTTC
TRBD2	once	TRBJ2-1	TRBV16	CASSQSLTQSREGDEQFF	TGTGCCAGCAGCCAATCCCTAACCCAATCACGGGAGGGGGATGAGCAGTTCTTC
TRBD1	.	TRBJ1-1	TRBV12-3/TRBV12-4	CASSRQGVTEAFF	TGTGCCAGCAGTCGACAGGGGGTAACTGAAGCTTTCTTT
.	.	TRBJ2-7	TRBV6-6	CASSYNRDEQYF	TGTGCCAGCAGTTATAACAGGGACGAGCAGTACTTC
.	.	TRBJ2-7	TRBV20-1	CSASRGTHEQYF	TGCAGTGCTAGTAGGGGTACCCACGAGCAGTACTTC
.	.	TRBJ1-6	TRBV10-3	CAIGAGGNYNSPLHF	TGTGCCATCGGGGCCGGGGGGAACTATAATTCACCCCTCCACTTT
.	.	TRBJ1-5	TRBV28	CASSPPGEGQPQHF	TGTGCCAGCAGTCCCCCAGGGGAGGGTCAGCCCCAGCATTTT
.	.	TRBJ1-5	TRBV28	CASSSLNQPQHF	TGTGCCAGCAGTTCCCTCAATCAGCCCCAGCATTTT
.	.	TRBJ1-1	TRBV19	CASRLREADTEAFF	TGTGCCAGTAGGCTGAGGGAAGCGGACACTGAAGCTTTCTTT
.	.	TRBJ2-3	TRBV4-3	CASSQRQDTDTQYF	TGCGCCAGCAGCCAACGACAGGACACAGATACGCAGTATTTT
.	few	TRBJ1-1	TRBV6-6	CASSLGQNTEAFF	TGTGCCAGCAGCCTCGGACAGAACACTGAAGCTTTCTTT
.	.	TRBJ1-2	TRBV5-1	CASSFKGADYGYTF	TGCGCCAGCAGCTTCAAAGGGGCTGACTATGGCTACACCTTC
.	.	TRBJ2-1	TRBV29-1	CSVALLVSYNEQFF	TGCAGCGTTGCCCTTCTCGTATCCTACAATGAGCAGTTCTTC
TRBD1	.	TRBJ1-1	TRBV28	CASRPGGQLNTEAFF	TGTGCCAGCAGGCCCGGGGGACAGCTGAACACTGAAGCTTTCTTT
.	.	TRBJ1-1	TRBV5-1	CASSLTANTEAFF	TGCGCCAGCAGTCTGACAGCGAACACTGAAGCTTTCTTT
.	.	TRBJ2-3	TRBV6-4	CASSDQSDADTQYF	TGTGCCAGCAGTGACCAGTCCGATGCAGATACGCAGTATTTT
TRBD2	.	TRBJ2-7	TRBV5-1	CASSSLSGTSGRNEQYF	TGCGCCAGCAGTTCCCTCTCCGGGACTAGCGGGAGGAACGAGCAGTACTTC
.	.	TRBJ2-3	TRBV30	CAWSVGGSTDTQYF	TGTGCCTGGAGTGTGGGCGGGAGCACAGATACGCAGTATTTT
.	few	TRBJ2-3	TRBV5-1	CASSLPWSEDTQYF	TGCGCCAGCAGCCTCCCCTGGAGCGAAGATACGCAGTATTTT
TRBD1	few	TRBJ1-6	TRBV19	CASRITGANSPLHF	TGTGCCAGTAGGATAACAGGGGCTAATTCACCCCTCCACTTT
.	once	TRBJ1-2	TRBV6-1	CASSEAPYGYTF	TGTGCCAGCAGTGAGGCTCCCTATGGCTACACCTTC
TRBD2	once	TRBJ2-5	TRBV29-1	CSVGRTSWAQETQYF	TGCAGCGTTGGGAGGACTAGCTGGGCCCAAGAGACCCAGTACTTC
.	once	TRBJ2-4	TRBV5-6	CASSGLEEDKNIQYF	TGTGCCAGCAGCGGACTCGAGGAGGACAAAAACATTCAGTACTTC
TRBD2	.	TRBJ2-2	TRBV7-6	CASSSGTTNAGELFF	TGTGCCAGCAGCTCAGGGACTACTAACGCCGGGGAGCTGTTTTTT
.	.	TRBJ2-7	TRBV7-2	CASSLAGAFYEQYF	TGTGCCAGCAGCTTAGCAGGGGCATTCTACGAGCAGTACTTC
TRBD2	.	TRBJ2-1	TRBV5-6	CASRRERGGSSYNEQFF	TGTGCCAGCAGACGCGAACGGGGCGGGAGCTCCTACAATGAGCAGTTCTTC
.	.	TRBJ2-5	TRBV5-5	CASSFIFSATTGETQYF	TGTGCCAGCAGCTTTATTTTCTCCGCAACCACCGGTGAGACCCAGTACTTC
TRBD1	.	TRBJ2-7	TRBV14	CASSPLGGQDNSYEQYF	TGTGCCAGCAGCCCACTTGGAGGACAGGACAATTCCTACGAGCAGTACTTC
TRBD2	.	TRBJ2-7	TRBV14	CASSALAGVPKEQYF	TGTGCCAGCAGCGCGCTAGCGGGGGTCCCCAAGGAGCAGTACTTC
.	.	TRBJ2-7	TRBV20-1	CSASARGYEQYF	TGCAGTGCTAGTGCAAGAGGGTACGAGCAGTACTTC
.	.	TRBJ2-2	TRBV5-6	CASSLGLTGELFF	TGTGCCAGCAGCTTGGGACTCACCGGGGAGCTGTTTTTT
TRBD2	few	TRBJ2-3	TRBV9	CASSVGLAVDTQYF	TGTGCCAGCAGCGTGGGACTAGCGGTAGATACGCAGTATTTT
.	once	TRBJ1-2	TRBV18	CASSPRSSGDGYTF	TGTGCCAGCTCACCACGGTCGTCAGGGGACGGCTACACCTTC
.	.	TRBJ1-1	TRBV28	CASSSGGMNTEAFF	TGTGCCAGCAGTTCGGGGGGTATGAACACTGAAGCTTTCTTT
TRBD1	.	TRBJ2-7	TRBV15	CATSRGSTGGTYEQYF	TGTGCCACCAGCAGGGGATCGACAGGGGGAACCTACGAGCAGTACTTC
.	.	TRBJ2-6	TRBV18	CASSPPSRAPSGANVLTF	TGTGCCAGCTCACCACCGAGCAGGGCTCCATCTGGGGCCAACGTCCTGACTTTC
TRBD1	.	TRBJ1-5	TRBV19	CASVDQDRQNQPQHF	TGTGCCAGCGTGGACCAGGACAGGCAAAATCAGCCCCAGCATTTT
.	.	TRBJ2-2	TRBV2	CASRWDSGELFF	TGTGCCAGCAGGTGGGACTCCGGGGAGCTGTTTTTT
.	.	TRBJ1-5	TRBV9	CASSVDGVRGQPQHF	TGTGCCAGCAGCGTAGACGGGGTTCGGGGTCAGCCCCAGCATTTT
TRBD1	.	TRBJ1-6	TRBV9	CASSALRQGNSPLHF	TGTGCCAGCAGCGCCCTCAGACAGGGTAATTCACCCCTCCACTTT
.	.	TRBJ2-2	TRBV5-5	CASSNRVLNTGELFF	TGTGCCAGCAGTAACAGGGTTTTGAACACCGGGGAGCTGTTTTTT